What follows are 5 T cell receptor beta chains derived from one specimen sequenced in a study of metastatic and nonmetastatic thyroid tumors. Among the patients, none had received any treatment before thyroid surgery. TCRdb reassembled clones from the PCR reads with MiXCR. The table includes around 28,000 clones, 30% detected once. Material: blood. The origin of the receptors is a female donor with papillary thyroid cancer or a benign thyroid nodule (not recorded which). Some clones in this sample may be carry-over from other donors' samples.

The rearrangement uses TRBV29-1 and TRBJ2-1; D unresolved. This CDR3 spans 12 amino acids. Germline V gene sequence: CDR1 SQVTM, CDR2 ANQGSEA. The ends were cut back, 8 bases at V and 5 bases at J, with 13 bases in the middle. The CDR3 is CSSRQSDNEQFF. The CDR3 DNA reads TGCAGCTCCAGGCAGTCCGACAATGAGCAGTTCTTC.

This CDR3 reads CASSFRRQDGYTF. CDR3 nucleotides: TGTGCCAGCAGCTTCAGAAGACAGGACGGCTACACCTTC. This chain links TRBV7-9 with TRBJ1-2, with a tentative D call TRBD1 (6 bases). The CDR3 length is 13 residues. From germline, CDR1 is SEHNR and CDR2 FQNEAQ (reference sequence). The V gene lost 3 bases and the J gene lost 8 bases, with 13 bases spanning the gap.

The J gene is TRBJ2-3, the V gene TRBV11-2; TRBD2 agrees at 8 bases. V dropped 5 bases and J dropped 0; count of bases not matched to a gene: 10. There are 17 residues in the CDR3. Germline loops: CDR1 SGHAT, CDR2 FQNNGV. CDR3 amino acids: CASSNSGLAGSTDTQYF. In DNA form, the CDR3 reads TGTGCCAGCAGCAATAGTGGGTTAGCGGGAAGCACAGATACGCAGTATTTT.

V usage is TRBV5-1 and J usage is TRBJ1-5; tentative D call: TRBD1 (6 bases). The ends were cut back, 0 bases at V and 1 base at J, with 8 bases in the middle. Germline CDR1 is SGHRS and CDR2 is YFSETQ. The CDR3 spans 15 residues. CDR3 bases: TGCGCCAGCAGCTTGGAGGGGGAGAGCAATCAGCCCCAGCATTTT. Its translation: CASSLEGESNQPQHF.

This clone is labeled as medium-sized (0.01 to 0.1%). CDR3 region: CARRGREGLRNEQYF. Here the CDR3 DNA reads TGTGCCAGGAGGGGGCGGGAGGGCCTAAGAAACGAGCAGTACTTC. The chain joins TRBV27 to TRBJ2-7; 9 nucleotides match TRBD2. The CDR3 totals 15 residues. Per germline, CDR1 MNHEY and CDR2 SMNVEV (reference sequence). V lost 9 bases and J lost 5; bases outside the gene matches: 14.